These 14 T cell receptor beta chains were sequenced from one sample in a study of tumor-infiltrating lymphocytes in primary liver carcinoma. Bulk tissue was left unsorted, and RNA and DNA were co-extracted from about 19-30 mg of it. Making TCR beta cDNA involved 400 to 600 ng total RNA and a constant-region primer. Construction of TCR beta libraries relied on three successive nested multiplex PCR rounds employing slightly modified ARM-PCR. A C-beta reverse primer and TRBV1-TRBV30 forward primers served in each of the first two PCR rounds, at about 10 cycles apiece. Using its own MiXCR run on the multiplex PCR reads, TCRdb lists one record per CDR3 protein. Counted here are about 120,000 distinct CDR3 sequences, 50% to 65% occurring once; the ten biggest clones make up over 7%. The sample comprised liver tumor tissue from sampling region 1. The subset is: tumor region T1, superior pole. The receptor set was obtained from a woman aged 60 to 75 with primary liver carcinoma and hepatitis B virus infection.

The chain recombines TRBV18 with TRBJ2-3, with TRBD2 matching 9 bases. The CDR3 sequence is 18 residues long. V lost 3 bases to trimming and J lost 2 bases; unmatched junction nucleotides: 12. CDR1 KGHSH and CDR2 LQKENI come from the germline V gene. Here the CDR3 reads CASSPNPRGRANTDTQYF. The DNA for the CDR3 is TGTGCCAGCTCACCGAACCCCCGCGGGAGGGCTAACACAGATACGCAGTATTTT.

Notes on this clonotype: This sequence may be a read error, since a much larger clone differs from it by one base. V gene TRBV6-6 combines with J gene TRBJ2-7; TRBD1 agrees at 9 bases. The CDR3 sequence is 13 residues long. Germline CDR1 and CDR2: MNHNY and SVGAGI (reference sequence). The CDR3 DNA reads as TGTGCCAGCAGTTCCAGACAGGGGGACGAGCAGCACTTC. It translates to CASSSRQGDEQHF.

Note on this clonotype: Its ends do not fully match the called genes, so a read error is possible. This chain links TRBV11-2 with TRBJ2-2; no reliable D call. Germline CDR1 and CDR2: SGHAT and FQNNGV. This CDR3 is built from 15 residues. The CDR3 here is CASSPQQGPTGELFF. CDR3 DNA: TGTGCTAGCAGTCCTCAGCAAGGACCGACCGGGGAGCTGTTTTTT.

Regarding this clonotype: This is likely a read error, given that the CDR3 carries no conserved phenylalanine or tryptophan at its end. The DNA is left out, because the CDR3 cannot be placed on it with certainty; the CDR3 is given as TCRdb lists it. The rearrangement joins TRBV29-1 to TRBJ2-5. Germline lookup yields CDR1 SQVTM and CDR2 ANQGSEA. The CDR3 is 10 residues long, counting both termini. Here the CDR3 reads CSVQTETRYL.

The rearrangement links TRBV11-2 to TRBJ1-2; no clear D. Looked up from germline, CDR1 is SGHAT and CDR2 is FQNNGV. V was pared by 5 bases and J by 10 bases, with 17 bases between. This CDR3 is built from 13 residues. CDR3 in DNA: TGTGCCAGCAGCGCCAAAGCGGGGAATGACTACACCTTC. This sequence encodes CASSAKAGNDYTF.

There are a few counts of this clonotype. The rearrangement joins TRBV15 to TRBJ1-4, with D perhaps matching TRBD1 (5 bases). V lost 2 bases and J 8 bases, leaving 15 bases between the germline ends. CDR3 length: 15 amino acids. The germline V gene has CDR1 LNHNV and CDR2 YYDKDF (reference sequence). CDR3 sequence (DNA): TGTGCCACCAGCAGACTGCAGGGAACATCCGAAAAACTGTTTTTT. Protein sequence: CATSRLQGTSEKLFF.

This clonotype was recorded at least ten times. The chain combines TRBV4-2 with TRBJ1-3, with D maybe TRBD1 (5 bases). This CDR3 has 16 amino acids. Germline V CDR1 and CDR2: LGHNA, YNFKEQ. V was shortened by 0 bases and J by 4 bases, with 13 bases between the two germline ends. CDR3 region: CASSQDGASAGNTIYF. The CDR3 coding sequence is TGTGCCAGCAGCCAAGATGGGGCTTCCGCCGGAAACACCATATATTTT.

A remark on this clonotype: Without the conserved terminal phenylalanine or tryptophan, this CDR3 likely stems from a read error. The DNA is left out, because the CDR3 cannot be placed on it with certainty; the CDR3 is given as TCRdb lists it. The chain links TRBV11-1 to TRBJ2-3; the tabulated D call, TRBD2, remains unverified against the DNA. The CDR3 is 14 residues long, counting both termini. Per the germline V gene, CDR1 is SGHAT and CDR2 is FQDESV (reference sequence). Here the CDR3 reads CAISLRQLAGESHL.

A word on this clonotype: The junction shows a germline mismatch at one end, possibly a read error. The chain joins TRBV7-8 to TRBJ1-5; TRBD1 might be the D (6 bases). The CDR3 covers 14 residues. Germline loops: CDR1 SGHVS, CDR2 FQNEAQ. The CDR3 here is CTSSTGQINQPQHF. CDR3 DNA sequence: TGTACCAGCAGCACCGGACAGATTAATCAGCCCCAGCATTTT. Full variable domain (missing parts from reference TRBV7-8 and TRBJ1-5): GAGVSQSPRYKVAKRGQDVALRCDPISGHVSLFWYQQALGQGPEFLTYFQNEAQLDKSGLPSDRFFAERPEGSVSTLKIQRTQQEDSAVYLCTSSTGQINQPQHFGDGTRLSIL.

This clonotype was seen more than once but under ten times. The chain couples TRBV7-9 to TRBJ2-3, with unresolved D. Trimming took 3 bases from V and 8 from J, leaving 6 bases between them. The CDR3 is made up of 11 amino acids. Germline CDR1 is SEHNR and CDR2 is FQNEAQ (reference sequence). The CDR3 DNA reads TGTGCCAGCAGCTTGGGATCTACGCAGTATTTT. It encodes CASSLGSTQYF.

A word on this clonotype: This may be a read error: a much more frequent sequence differs by one nucleotide. The V gene is TRBV12-3 or TRBV12-4, the J gene TRBJ1-3; D ambiguous. Trimming took off 7 bases at V and 0 bases at J, with 13 bases between the two ends. This CDR3 comprises 15 residues. In DNA, the CDR3 is TGTGCCAGCACCTTTGGAAGGAGCTCTGGAAACACCATATATTTT. Protein sequence: CASTFGRSSGNTIYF.

V gene TRBV28 combines with J gene TRBJ1-1; 11 nucleotides agree with TRBD1. Germline V gives CDR1 MDHEN, CDR2 SYDVKM. The junction had 10 bases not matched to a gene; V was cut back by 5 bases and J by 8 bases. The CDR3 covers 15 residues. CDR3: CASSQGTGGSREAFF. For the CDR3, the DNA is TGTGCCAGCAGTCAGGGGACAGGGGGGTCCCGGGAAGCTTTCTTT.

Of note for this clonotype: Compared with germline, one end of the junction differs, possibly owing to a read error. The V and J genes are TRBV6-5 and TRBJ2-7, with a possible D match to TRBD1 (6 bases). The CDR3 is made up of 14 amino acids. CDR1 and CDR2 from the germline V gene are MNHEY and SVGAGI. The CDR3 protein is CASRSAGDRNDQCF. In nucleotides, the CDR3 is TGTGCCAGCAGGTCAGCAGGGGATCGCAACGATCAGTGCTTC.

This clonotype was picked up a small number of times. No conserved phenylalanine or tryptophan ends this CDR3, so it is likely a read error. The limits of the CDR3 on the DNA are not certain, so only TCRdb's listed CDR3 is given. The rearrangement links TRBV11-2 to TRBJ1-6; the table's D gene call, TRBD1, was not cross checked with the DNA. The CDR3 region is 14 residues in length, termini included. The germline gives CDR1 SGHAT, CDR2 FQNNGV. CDR3 loop: CASSLDPGNSPFHS.